The rows below give T cell receptor beta chains drawn from one sample of a study of T cells in Graves' hyperthyroidism and ophthalmopathy. TCRdb re-derived calls from the multiplex PCR reads in MiXCR, one entry per CDR3 protein. The sample yields 250,000 to 300,000 distinct CDR3 sequences, 12% to 15% seen once. The specimen was blood. Receptors originate from a woman aged 40 to 50 with Graves' hyperthyroidism. CDR3s include the opening cysteine and the closing phenylalanine or tryptophan. D genes are given only for firm matches. Size is stated for part of the rows, as once, few or many counts, or as a class when the clone is expanded.

j_gene | d_gene | v_gene | abundance | CDR3aa | CDR3nt
TRBJ1-2 | TRBD1 | TRBV19 | NA | CASSLGQGAGYGYTF | TGTGCCAGTAGCTTGGGACAGGGGGCAGGCTATGGCTACACCTTC
TRBJ2-1 | NA | TRBV3-1 | many | CASSQRVGYNEQFF | TGTGCCAGCAGCCAACGCGTGGGCTACAATGAGCAGTTCTTC
TRBJ2-1 | NA | TRBV10-3 | NA | CAISEGDASYNEQFF | TGTGCCATCAGTGAGGGGGACGCCTCCTACAATGAGCAGTTCTTC
TRBJ1-5 | NA | TRBV3-1 | many | CASSQGAGGHQPQHF | TGTGCCAGCAGCCAAGGGGCCGGTGGGCATCAGCCCCAGCATTTT
TRBJ2-1 | TRBD1 | TRBV12-3/TRBV12-4 | many | CASTGAGGLEQFF | TGTGCCAGCACGGGTGCAGGGGGCCTTGAGCAGTTCTTC
TRBJ2-7 | NA | TRBV20-1 | NA | CSARDSLGYEQYF | TGCAGTGCTAGGGACAGCCTGGGGTACGAGCAGTACTTC
TRBJ1-5 | TRBD1 | TRBV18 | NA | CASSREGAQPQHF | TGTGCCAGCTCACGGGAGGGGGCCCAGCCCCAGCATTTT
TRBJ1-1 | NA | TRBV6-1 | many | CASRTGGDEAFF | TGTGCCAGCAGGACAGGAGGTGATGAAGCTTTCTTT
TRBJ1-1 | TRBD1 | TRBV6-1 | many | CASSEVLTGGQGYTEAFF | TGTGCCAGCAGTGAGGTGCTAACGGGTGGACAGGGGTACACTGAAGCTTTCTTT
TRBJ2-1 | NA | TRBV27 | many | CASRFAGVRNNEQFF | TGTGCCAGCCGTTTTGCGGGCGTCCGCAACAATGAGCAGTTCTTC
TRBJ2-7 | TRBD1 | TRBV13 | many | CASSPDRITLEQYF | TGTGCCAGCAGCCCGGACAGGATAACTCTCGAGCAGTACTTC
TRBJ2-1 | TRBD2 | TRBV11-3 | few | CASSMGLAGGPRKQFF | TGTGCCAGCAGCATGGGACTAGCGGGAGGGCCACGGAAGCAGTTCTTC
TRBJ1-1 | TRBD1 | TRBV7-2 | many | CASSTDRVIVGTEAFF | TGTGCCAGCAGCACCGACAGGGTAATAGTGGGCACTGAAGCTTTCTTT
TRBJ2-7 | TRBD2 | TRBV2 | many | CASRMTSGGGEQYF | TGTGCCAGCAGGATGACTAGCGGGGGTGGGGAGCAGTACTTC
TRBJ2-7 | TRBD2 | TRBV2 | many | CASFPGLAGGEQYF | TGTGCCAGCTTCCCGGGACTAGCGGGAGGCGAGCAGTACTTC
TRBJ1-6 | NA | TRBV6-1 | NA | CASSESGRTGGTPLHF | TGTGCCAGCAGTGAGTCGGGACGAACCGGGGGGACACCCCTCCACTTT
TRBJ2-5 | TRBD1 | TRBV25-1 | NA | CASSQTVTRGWTQYF | TGTGCCAGCAGCCAGACAGTCACCAGGGGGTGGACCCAGTACTTC
TRBJ2-7 | TRBD1 | TRBV6-1 | many | CASIIGQGHEQYF | TGTGCCAGCATAATTGGACAGGGCCACGAGCAGTACTTC
TRBJ2-1 | TRBD1 | TRBV19 | NA | CASSILFPGPGGDEQFF | TGTGCCAGTAGTATACTATTCCCGGGGCCAGGGGGCGATGAGCAGTTCTTC
TRBJ2-7 | TRBD2 | TRBV3-1 | few | CASSRGLAGGPYEQYF | TGTGCCAGCAGCCGGGGACTAGCGGGAGGCCCCTACGAGCAGTACTTC
TRBJ1-1 | NA | TRBV7-9 | many | CASSLETNTEAFF | TGTGCCAGCAGCTTAGAGACGAACACTGAAGCTTTCTTT
TRBJ1-5 | NA | TRBV11-2 | many | CASSLGGFNQPQHF | TGTGCCAGCAGCTTAGGAGGCTTTAATCAGCCCCAGCATTTT
TRBJ2-7 | NA | TRBV28 | NA | CASIKRAPYEQYF | TGTGCCAGCATAAAGCGGGCCCCCTACGAGCAGTACTTC
TRBJ2-2 | NA | TRBV9 | NA | CASSVAASRHTGELFF | TGTGCCAGCAGCGTAGCTGCTAGCAGACACACCGGGGAGCTGTTTTTT
TRBJ2-3 | TRBD1 | TRBV28 | many | CASNIQGFTDTQYF | TGTGCCAGCAACATACAGGGGTTTACAGATACGCAGTATTTT
TRBJ1-2 | NA | TRBV20-1 | many | CSARALREKSYTF | TGCAGTGCTAGAGCCCTAAGGGAGAAGAGCTACACCTTC
TRBJ2-5 | TRBD1 | TRBV29-1 | few | CSAGTAQETQYF | TGCAGCGCGGGGACAGCACAAGAGACCCAGTACTTC
TRBJ1-1 | TRBD1 | TRBV3-1 | NA | CASSQEDRGGTEAFF | TGTGCCAGCAGCCAAGAGGACAGGGGTGGCACTGAAGCTTTCTTT
TRBJ1-1 | NA | TRBV18 | NA | CASSPIPGVGTEAFF | TGTGCCAGCTCACCTATTCCAGGGGTGGGCACTGAAGCTTTCTTT
TRBJ2-1 | TRBD2 | TRBV3-1 | many | CASTFRGVREEQFF | TGTGCCAGCACGTTCCGGGGGGTAAGGGAAGAGCAGTTCTTC
TRBJ1-5 | NA | TRBV6-2/TRBV6-3 | NA | CASSRAQLSDQPQHF | TGTGCCAGCAGCAGGGCTCAACTTAGCGATCAGCCCCAGCATTTT
TRBJ1-1 | NA | TRBV25-1 | many | CAIRPGWMNTEAFF | TGTGCCATCCGGCCTGGATGGATGAACACTGAAGCTTTCTTT
TRBJ1-5 | TRBD1 | TRBV12-3/TRBV12-4 | NA | CASPGQGQPQHF | TGTGCCAGCCCTGGACAGGGACAGCCCCAGCATTTT
TRBJ2-7 | TRBD2 | TRBV10-3 | NA | CAISTGTSTEQYF | TGTGCCATCAGTACCGGGACTAGCACCGAGCAGTACTTC
TRBJ2-1 | TRBD2 | TRBV18 | NA | CASSSATSGRKGEQFF | TGTGCCAGCTCCTCGGCGACTAGCGGGAGAAAGGGTGAGCAGTTCTTC
TRBJ1-5 | NA | TRBV28 | many | CASSPGHPHDYSNQPQHF | TGTGCCAGCAGTCCGGGACATCCCCATGACTATAGCAATCAGCCCCAGCATTTT
TRBJ1-4 | NA | TRBV27 | many | CASSPRGIEKLFF | TGTGCCAGCAGTCCCAGGGGAATTGAAAAACTGTTTTTT
TRBJ2-6 | NA | TRBV5-6 | NA | CASSRTSGANVLTF | TGTGCCAGCAGCCGGACCTCTGGGGCCAACGTCCTGACTTTC
TRBJ2-2 | NA | TRBV19 | few | CASSTSVGSGYTGELFF | TGTGCCAGTAGTACCTCTGTTGGTAGCGGATACACCGGGGAGCTGTTTTTT
TRBJ2-1 | NA | TRBV7-2 | NA | CASSLVERESSYNEQFF | TGTGCCAGCAGCTTAGTCGAGAGGGAAAGCTCCTACAATGAGCAGTTCTTC
TRBJ2-7 | TRBD1 | TRBV2 | many | CASTRTGEATYEQYF | TGTGCCAGCACCAGGACAGGTGAAGCGACCTACGAGCAGTACTTC
TRBJ2-3 | TRBD2 | TRBV19 | NA | CASSISTSSDTQYF | TGTGCCAGTAGTATATCGACTAGCTCAGATACGCAGTATTTT
TRBJ1-2 | NA | TRBV29-1 | many | CSVQGLYGYTF | TGCAGCGTTCAGGGCCTCTATGGCTACACCTTC
TRBJ1-4 | TRBD1 | TRBV28 | many | CASSELTGEEKLFF | TGTGCCAGCAGCGAGTTGACAGGGGAGGAAAAACTGTTTTTT
TRBJ2-1 | TRBD2 | TRBV6-5 | few | CASSYMISGQDEQFF | TGTGCCAGCAGTTACATGATTAGCGGGCAAGATGAGCAGTTCTTC